The rows below give T cell receptor beta chains drawn from one sample of a study of read filtering for tumor transcriptome and immune sequencing. TCRdb re-called the reads with MiXCR, one entry per CDR3 protein. The sample records 94,000 or so distinct CDR3 sequences, 9% to 15% being singletons. The specimen sequenced was a population of CD138-negative cells sorted from bone marrow. The source of these receptors is a donor aged 40 or over with multiple myeloma. The CDR3 runs from the conserved cysteine through the conserved F or W. The D gene is left open where the match is weak. Size tells how often a clone was seen (once, few, many) or the class of an expanded clone, and some rows leave it out.

D gene	J gene	clone size	V gene	CDR3 DNA	CDR3 protein
NA	TRBJ2-1	many	TRBV6-2/TRBV6-3	TGTGCCAGCAGTTACTCCCCCCCCTACAATGAGCAGTTCTTC	CASSYSPPYNEQFF
NA	TRBJ1-5	many	TRBV6-5	TGTGCCAGCAAACCGGGAACTAGCAATCAGCCCCAGCATTTT	CASKPGTSNQPQHF
TRBD1	TRBJ1-5	many	TRBV6-2/TRBV6-3	TGTGCCAGCAGCCAGACAGGGGGGGTTCAGCCCCAGCATTTT	CASSQTGGVQPQHF
NA	TRBJ1-1	many	TRBV6-1	TGTGCCAGCAGTGAAATAGGGCGAGGGAACACTGAAGCTTTCTTT	CASSEIGRGNTEAFF
TRBD2	TRBJ2-3	many	TRBV10-2	TGCGCCAGCAGTGATTTAGCGGGAACAGATACGCAGTATTTT	CASSDLAGTDTQYF
NA	TRBJ2-3	many	TRBV24-1	TGTGCCACCAGTGGGGGCGCGGACCCACGCACGCAGTATTTT	CATSGGADPRTQYF
NA	TRBJ2-3	many	TRBV7-9	TGTGCCAGCAGCTTAGATGGAGATACGCAGTATTTT	CASSLDGDTQYF
NA	TRBJ1-1	many	TRBV5-1	TGCGCCAGCAGCTTCTCTGAGTCTAGGGAGAACACTGAAGCTTTCTTT	CASSFSESRENTEAFF
NA	TRBJ1-5	medium-sized	TRBV10-1	TGCGCCAATAGGGGCAATCAGCCCCAGCATTTT	CANRGNQPQHF
TRBD1	TRBJ1-5	many	TRBV5-1	TGCGCCAGCAGCTTGGATTCAGGGGGCCAGCCCCAGCATTTT	CASSLDSGGQPQHF
NA	TRBJ2-1	many	TRBV29-1	TGCAGCGTTGAGGGGGGACCCTTTTACAATGAGCAGTTCTTC	CSVEGGPFYNEQFF
TRBD1	TRBJ2-1	many	TRBV12-3/TRBV12-4	TGTGCCAGCAGTGCGGGACAGGGGAGCAATGAGCAGTTCTTC	CASSAGQGSNEQFF
TRBD2	TRBJ2-3	NA	TRBV20-1	TGCAGTGCTAGACTAGCGGGGATCACAGATACGCAGTATTTT	CSARLAGITDTQYF
TRBD2	TRBJ2-7	few	TRBV11-2	TGTGCCAGCAGCGCTAGCGGGAGGGCGTGGGAGCAGTACTTC	CASSASGRAWEQYF
NA	TRBJ2-2	many	TRBV3-1	TGTGCCAGCAGCCAAATCTTCGACAGGAGGAACACCGGGGAGCTGTTTTTT	CASSQIFDRRNTGELFF
TRBD2	TRBJ2-3	many	TRBV20-1	TGCAGTGCTTGGTCTAGCGGGAGTGATACGCAGTATTTT	CSAWSSGSDTQYF
NA	TRBJ2-7	many	TRBV20-1	TGCAGTGCCGGGTCAGGCTTCTACGAGCAGTACTTC	CSAGSGFYEQYF
TRBD1	TRBJ1-1	many	TRBV7-8	TGTGCCAGCAGCCCCCGGGACAGGGGTGGCACTGAAGCTTTCTTT	CASSPRDRGGTEAFF
NA	TRBJ2-5	many	TRBV9	TGTGCCAGCAGCGTAGGAGGGGTGGGAGCGTCGGAGACCCAGTACTTC	CASSVGGVGASETQYF
TRBD2	TRBJ2-3	NA	TRBV12-3/TRBV12-4	TGTGCCAGCAGTCCCCACGTTGGCGGGAGAGGGGCAGATACGCAGTATTTT	CASSPHVGGRGADTQYF
TRBD1	TRBJ1-1	many	TRBV5-1	TGCGCCAGCAGCAGGGGACAGGGGAACACTGAAGCTTTCTTT	CASSRGQGNTEAFF
TRBD1	TRBJ2-7	many	TRBV19	TGTGCCAGTAGTATTGGGACAGGCGTTCCCTACGAGCAGTACTTC	CASSIGTGVPYEQYF
TRBD2	TRBJ2-1	many	TRBV12-3/TRBV12-4	TGTGCCAGCAGTTCGACTAGCGCCTACAATGAGCAGTTCTTC	CASSSTSAYNEQFF
NA	TRBJ1-2	many	TRBV7-2	TGTGCCATCCGGGCTAACTATGGCTACACCTTC	CAIRANYGYTF
TRBD1	TRBJ1-1	NA	TRBV6-5	TGTGCCAGCAGGGGCACGGGACAGTCAAAGGGAGCTTTCTTT	CASRGTGQSKGAFF
NA	TRBJ2-7	many	TRBV3-1	TGTGCCAGCAGCCGAGTGGGGGCCTTCGGCGAGCAGTACTTC	CASSRVGAFGEQYF
NA	TRBJ1-5	many	TRBV19	TGTGCCAGTAGTAGTAAAGGGGGAGGGCAGCCCCAGCATTTT	CASSSKGGGQPQHF
TRBD2	TRBJ2-4	many	TRBV2	TGTGCCAGCAGTGACTTGACTAGCGGGATTGGCATTCAGTACTTC	CASSDLTSGIGIQYF
NA	TRBJ1-5	many	TRBV6-6	TGTGCCAGCAGTTACTCGACCGAGGGGGGTCGCAATCAGCCCCAGCATTTT	CASSYSTEGGRNQPQHF
TRBD2	TRBJ2-7	many	TRBV7-3	TGTGCCAGCAGCTTAGCGGGAGGAGTGGAAGAGCAGTACTTC	CASSLAGGVEEQYF
NA	TRBJ2-5	many	TRBV3-1	TGTGCCAGCAGCCCCGGGGGTGAAGGTAAAAGGACGCCCCAGTACTTC	CASSPGGEGKRTPQYF
NA	TRBJ2-1	many	TRBV7-3	TGTGCCAGCAGCTTGGTGTCCAGTAGCGGACCCAATGAGCAGTTCTTC	CASSLVSSSGPNEQFF
NA	TRBJ2-1	many	TRBV20-1	TGCAGTGCTAAGACTTATGAGGGGCTCTCCTACAATGAGCAGTTCTTC	CSAKTYEGLSYNEQFF
NA	TRBJ2-1	few	TRBV4-1	TGCGCCAGCAGCCAAGTTCCGGGAGTCTACGATGAGCAGTTCTTC	CASSQVPGVYDEQFF
NA	TRBJ2-1	once	TRBV13	TGTGCCAGCAGCTTAGGCGGGGATTTGAAGCTCAAGATCTTC	CASSLGGDLKLKIF
NA	TRBJ2-5	NA	TRBV20-1	TGCAGTGCTAGAGATCAAGTGGCCCAGTACTTC	CSARDQVAQYF
TRBD1	TRBJ2-7	NA	TRBV28	TGTGCCAGCAGCCGACCGGGACAGGGGGCGATTTGGAGCTCCTACGAGCAGTACTTC	CASSRPGQGAIWSSYEQYF
TRBD1	TRBJ1-1	many	TRBV6-5	TGTGCCAGCAGTTACCAGACAGGGGGCGTACCTGAAGCTTTCTTT	CASSYQTGGVPEAFF
TRBD2	TRBJ2-1	many	TRBV2	TGTGCCAGGGAGATAGCGGGAGCTTACAATGAGCAGTTCTTC	CAREIAGAYNEQFF
NA	TRBJ1-1	NA	TRBV28	TGTGCCAGCAGTTCAATGGACAGCCTGAACACTGAAGCTTTCTTT	CASSSMDSLNTEAFF
NA	TRBJ1-1	many	TRBV29-1	TGCAGCGTTGCAGAGACAGGCCGGCGGGCGGCTTTCTTT	CSVAETGRRAAFF
NA	TRBJ2-3	many	TRBV29-1	TGCAGCGTTCAGCCCGGCACAGATACGCAGTATTTT	CSVQPGTDTQYF
NA	TRBJ2-3	many	TRBV2	TGTGCCAGCAGTCCTGGGCTTACCACAGATACGCAGTATTTT	CASSPGLTTDTQYF
NA	TRBJ2-5	many	TRBV5-1	TGCGCCAGCAGGCCGGGTCCCCAAGAGACCCAGTACTTC	CASRPGPQETQYF
NA	TRBJ2-7	many	TRBV7-9	TGTGCCAGCAGCGTAGGGGGACCAGACTACGAGCAGTACTTC	CASSVGGPDYEQYF
NA	TRBJ1-2	many	TRBV6-6	TGTGCCAGCAGTTATATCCGGGACACCTATGGCTACACCTTC	CASSYIRDTYGYTF
TRBD1	TRBJ1-2	many	TRBV12-3/TRBV12-4	TGTGCCAGCAGTTTAGACAGGGGGCATGGCTACACCTTC	CASSLDRGHGYTF
NA	TRBJ2-1	many	TRBV5-1	TGCGCCAGCAGCTTGGGACAGCCTTCGGATGAGCAGTTCTTC	CASSLGQPSDEQFF
NA	TRBJ2-3	many	TRBV7-9	TGTGCCAGCAGCTTCGGGACTCTCTTCACAGATACGCAGTATTTT	CASSFGTLFTDTQYF
NA	TRBJ2-5	many	TRBV29-1	TGCAGCGGTGGCAGAGGAGGGGAGACCCAGTACTTC	CSGGRGGETQYF
TRBD1	TRBJ2-6	many	TRBV2	TGTGCCAGCAGGGTACAGGGGGCTGGGGCCAACGTCCTGACTTTC	CASRVQGAGANVLTF
NA	TRBJ2-2	few	TRBV19	TGTGCCAGTACCATATGGGACACGGGCACCGGGGAGCTGTTTTTT	CASTIWDTGTGELFF
TRBD2	TRBJ2-1	medium-sized	TRBV6-6	TGTGCCAGCATACCGGGACTAGGCAATGAGCAGTTCTTC	CASIPGLGNEQFF
NA	TRBJ2-2	many	TRBV5-5	TGTGCCAGCAGCTTGAGGGACACCGGGGAGCTGTTTTTT	CASSLRDTGELFF
NA	TRBJ2-2	many	TRBV5-1	TGCGCCAGCAGCGAACAGGGCCCCGGGGAGCTGTTTTTT	CASSEQGPGELFF
TRBD2	TRBJ2-3	many	TRBV7-9	TGTGCCAGCAGCGCAAGCGGGAGGGTAACAGATACGCAGTATTTT	CASSASGRVTDTQYF
TRBD2	TRBJ2-5	NA	TRBV7-8	TGTGCCAGCAGCCGTAGGGGCCAGCGGGAGTTCCAAGAGACCCAGTACTTC	CASSRRGQREFQETQYF
TRBD1	TRBJ2-3	many	TRBV11-2	TGTGCCAGCAGCCCTTGGGACAGGGGAAATCCAGATACGCAGTATTTT	CASSPWDRGNPDTQYF
NA	TRBJ2-1	NA	TRBV5-4	TGTGCCAGCAGCCACCAGGGGAATGAGCAGTTCTTC	CASSHQGNEQFF